What follows are 9 T cell receptor beta chains derived from one specimen sequenced in a study of blood T cells in healthy people across ages. PCR was performed a second time for roughly 6 to 12 cycles using a sample-barcoded 5' primer and a J-beta primer mix. TCRdb reprocessed the 5' RACE reads with MiXCR, giving one entry per CDR3 protein. The table has roughly 2 million distinct CDR3 sequences, 49% seen once. Specimen: blood. These receptors originate from a woman in her 40s in good health.

This clonotype has more than one count but fewer than ten. This chain links TRBV7-8 with TRBJ2-3; tentative D call: TRBD2 (7 bases). The CDR3 is 15 amino acids. Looked up from germline, CDR1 is SGHVS and CDR2 is FQNEAQ. Trimming stripped 5 bases from V and 3 bases from J, with 15 bases between. CDR3 protein: CASSPRGGWTDTQYF. CDR3 sequence (DNA): TGTGCCAGCAGCCCTAGGGGGGGGTGGACAGATACGCAGTATTTT.

The chain's CDR3 is CATSDLRTGRVWQYF. CDR3 nucleotides: TGTGCCACCAGCGATCTTAGGACAGGGCGGGTCTGGCAGTACTTC. This sequence joins TRBV15 and TRBJ2-7; 8 nucleotides line up with TRBD1. V was clipped by 5 bases and J by 9 bases; unmatched bases: 15. The CDR3 has 15 amino acids. CDR1 LNHNV and CDR2 YYDKDF come from the germline V gene (reference sequence).

V and J are TRBV20-1 and TRBJ2-1; D gene uncertain. Germline loops: CDR1 DFQATT, CDR2 SNEGSKA (reference sequence). V lost 1 base to trimming and J lost 0 bases, with 7 bases between them. The CDR3 is 14 amino acids. The CDR3 here is CSARVRFSYNEQFF. The CDR3 DNA reads TGCAGTGCTAGAGTAAGGTTCTCCTACAATGAGCAGTTCTTC.

V is TRBV28 and J is TRBJ2-1, with TRBD2 matching over 12 bases. Germline assignment: CDR1 MDHEN and CDR2 SYDVKM. The CDR3 length is 15 residues. With V trimmed by 7 bases and J by 4 bases, 5 bases remained unmatched. DNA for the CDR3: TGTGCCAGCACGATTCTAGCGGGGGGGTACAATGAGCAGTTCTTC. Translated: CASTILAGGYNEQFF.

This clonotype has just a few counts. The chain couples TRBV6-5 to TRBJ1-2, with D tentatively TRBD1 (5 bases). Germline V gives CDR1 MNHEY, CDR2 SVGAGI. The CDR3 runs to 13 residues. V shed 6 bases and J shed 6 bases, with 14 bases lying between them. CDR3 in amino acids: CASRPQGGNGYTF. In DNA, the CDR3 is TGTGCCAGCAGACCCCAGGGAGGGAATGGCTACACCTTC.

This clonotype came up a few times. A read error may be the cause here, since a much bigger clone is one base away. J is TRBJ2-7 and V is TRBV18; D is perhaps TRBD2 (5 bases). Trimming stripped 8 bases from V and 2 bases from J, with 10 bases between. Germline CDR1 KGHSH, CDR2 LQKENI. This CDR3 region has 12 residues. The CDR3 region is CASRSGAYEQYF. CDR3 bases: TGTGCCAGCAGGTCCGGGGCCTACGAGCAGTACTTC.

The rearrangement uses TRBV20-1 and TRBJ1-2; perhaps TRBD1 as D (6 bases). V lost 5 bases and J 8 bases, leaving 12 bases between the germline ends. CDR3 length: 11 residues. Germline values: CDR1 DFQATT, CDR2 SNEGSKA (reference sequence). The CDR3 sequence: CSAPFRGGYTF. The CDR3, as DNA: TGCAGTGCTCCCTTCAGGGGAGGCTACACCTTC.

Ten or more counts support this clonotype. The genes are TRBV7-9 and TRBJ1-2; D not resolved. CDR3 size: 11 residues. Germline values: CDR1 SEHNR, CDR2 FQNEAQ (reference sequence). Trimming pared 6 bases from V and 4 bases from J, leaving 6 bases between. The chain's CDR3 is CASSFAYGYTF. The DNA for the CDR3 is TGTGCCAGCAGTTTCGCCTATGGCTACACCTTC.

The rearrangement uses TRBV28 and TRBJ2-5, with D perhaps matching TRBD1 or TRBD2 (5 bases each). The CDR3 extends over 15 amino acids. V lost 5 bases, J lost 5 bases, and 18 bases lay in between. From germline, CDR1 is MDHEN and CDR2 SYDVKM. The chain's CDR3 is CASSAGTGFGETQYF. In DNA, the CDR3 is TGTGCCAGCAGTGCCGGGACCGGCTTTGGGGAGACCCAGTACTTC.